This T cell receptor (beta chain) stems from a study of graft-versus-host responses after intestinal transplantation. In the study overall: Recipients had multivisceral, liver-intestinal, or isolated intestinal transplants. Anti-thymocyte globulin induction preceded two to four years of tacrolimus and steroid maintenance in all recipients. Study-wide points: GvH clones occurred in recipient marrow; some first appeared in ileum or blood. The study found high graft-versus-host to host-versus-graft clonal ratios in allografts of patients with graft-donor T cell macrochimerism.

The germline gives CDR1 SGHKS, CDR2 YYEKEE (reference sequence). This CDR3 is 15 amino acids long. The germline V and J ends were trimmed by 1 base and 1 base, with 12 bases remaining between them. Details on this clone: The antigen is not known.

Profiled with immunoSEQ multiplex PCR; TCRdb holds only in-frame clones, not every one. The sample shows tens of thousands of clones, roughly four fifths of them seen only once. V gene TRBV5-5 combines with J gene TRBJ2-7; D remains unclear. The origin of this receptor is a human donor who received an intestinal transplant. Sample: unstimulated CD8+ T cells sorted from spleen or lymph node cells, taken before intestinal transplant. In DNA form, the CDR3 reads TGTGCCAGCAGCTTGATCCAGCGTTTTTCCTACGAGCAGTACTTC. It encodes CASSLIQRFSYEQYF.